The present entry profiles one T cell receptor beta chain with its context. Antigen specificity is unknown. The J segment lost 6 bases and the V segment lost 7 bases, leaving 8 bases of the junction unmatched. The CDR3 runs 12 residues. The germline CDR1 and CDR2 sequences are SQVTM and ANQGSEA. Measured with immunoSEQ multiplex PCR; TCRdb has only the in-frame clones, and not every one. Found here are 70,000 to 85,000 clones, 80% to 90% of them singletons; the top ten hold roughly 2.4%. These data are taken from a study of T cell responses to AZD1222 COVID-19 vaccine. Notes on the study in general: Unmutated regions of variants are reportedly targeted by nearly half of spike-specific TCRs. Regions 160-218 and 743-854 held dominance among vaccine-associated CD4 TCRs, which spanned spike.

This chain joins TRBV29-1 and TRBJ1-1; 7 bases are a match to TRBD1. This specimen was peripheral blood, taken on day 0 of AZD1222 vaccination. The TCR originated in an adult in good health. The CDR3 is CSAFQTGPEAFF. CDR3 in DNA: TGCAGCGCCTTCCAGACAGGGCCTGAAGCTTTCTTT.